One and the same sample provided the 25 T cell receptor beta chains below, sequenced in a study of control samples from healthy donors and cancer patients. Method: immunoSEQ multiplex PCR; TCRdb's copy keeps in-frame clones and lacks some. In the table there are 170,000 or so clones, roughly 94% of which are singletons. The sample consisted of blood. Receptors were obtained from a middle-aged woman in good health.

V and J are TRBV4-2 and TRBJ2-3, with 12 bases aligning to TRBD2. The ends lost 1 base at V and 7 bases at J; junction bases unmatched: 6. Germline V gives CDR1 LGHNA, CDR2 YNFKEQ. The CDR3 contains 16 residues. The DNA for the CDR3 is TGTGCCAGCAGCCAAGGGACTAGCGGGGCGGGAAATACGCAGTATTTT. This codes for CASSQGTSGAGNTQYF.

The chain employs TRBV25-1 and TRBJ1-4; D uncertain. The CDR3 contains 13 residues. Germline assignment: CDR1 MGHDK and CDR2 SYGVNS. Trimming pared 3 bases from V and 11 bases from J, leaving 13 bases between. CDR3 protein: CASSDPPVEKLFF. CDR3 in DNA: TGTGCCAGCAGTGATCCCCCCGTCGAGAAACTGTTTTTT.

To note about this clone: Within the sample, other DNA sequences also encode this same CDR3. The chain joins TRBV4-3 to TRBJ2-1; TRBD2 aligns across 13 bases. The CDR3 loop spans 17 amino acids. V shed 6 bases and J 4 bases; nucleotides not matched to a gene: 9. The V gene's germline CDR1 is LGHNA and CDR2 YSLEER. The CDR3 DNA is TGCGCCAGCAGTCAACTCCCACTAGCGGGAGGGTACAATGAGCAGTTCTTC. Its protein product is CASSQLPLAGGYNEQFF.

This rearrangement joins TRBV19 to TRBJ2-7, with D maybe TRBD1 (5 bases). The V gene lost 0 bases and the J gene lost 9 bases, with 12 bases spanning the gap. The CDR3 loop spans 13 amino acids. From germline, CDR1 is LNHDA and CDR2 SQIVND (reference sequence). The CDR3: CASSIEARAAQYF. In DNA, the CDR3 is TGTGCCAGTAGTATAGAGGCCAGGGCGGCGCAGTACTTC.

The rearrangement joins TRBV7-9 to TRBJ1-4, with 9 bases fitting TRBD1. With V trimmed by 5 bases and J by 4 bases, 2 bases remained unmatched. CDR3 size: 14 residues. From germline, CDR1 is SEHNR and CDR2 FQNEAQ (reference sequence). Written as DNA, the CDR3 is TGTGCCAGCAGCCCGGACAGGGGTAATGAAAAACTGTTTTTT. Residues: CASSPDRGNEKLFF.

V is TRBV20-1 and J is TRBJ2-3, with D maybe TRBD2 (6 bases). V lost 3 bases and J 3 bases, leaving 13 bases between the germline ends. CDR3 size: 14 residues. The germline V gene has CDR1 DFQATT and CDR2 SNEGSKA (reference sequence). Here the CDR3 DNA reads TGCAGTGCTAGTCTACCGGGAGTTACAGATACGCAGTATTTT. Protein product: CSASLPGVTDTQYF.

The V gene is TRBV11-2, the J gene TRBJ2-3, with no clear D. The germline V and J ends were trimmed by 1 base and 6 bases, with 2 bases remaining between them. This CDR3 spans 11 amino acids. Germline V gene sequence: CDR1 SGHAT, CDR2 FQNNGV. The CDR3 reads CASSLVDTQYF. The CDR3, as DNA: TGTGCCAGCAGCTTAGTCGATACGCAGTATTTT.

This CDR3 is CASRMNRANTEAFF. The CDR3, as DNA: TGTGCCAGCAGGATGAACAGGGCGAACACTGAAGCTTTCTTT. The V and J genes are TRBV6-5 and TRBJ1-1, with a tentative D call TRBD1 (6 bases). This CDR3 has 14 amino acids. The germline CDR1 and CDR2 sequences are MNHEY and SVGAGI. V was trimmed by 6 bases and J by 1 base, leaving 12 bases between them.

This clone was recorded a few times. The chain links TRBV4-2 to TRBJ2-7, with TRBD2 matching 15 bases. In germline, CDR1 is LGHNA, CDR2 YNFKEQ. This CDR3 region has 19 residues. The V segment lost 4 bases and the J segment 2 bases; nucleotides outside the gene matches: 12. The chain's CDR3 is CASSLRPGLAGGTAYEQYF. The CDR3 bases are TGTGCCAGCAGCCTCCGCCCCGGACTAGCGGGAGGGACAGCCTACGAGCAGTACTTC.

The chain links TRBV5-1 to TRBJ1-1; D is possibly TRBD1 (6 bases). The ends were cut back, 0 bases at V and 0 bases at J, with 12 bases in the middle. The CDR3 is 16 residues long. CDR1 is SGHRS, CDR2 YFSETQ, per germline. The CDR3 bases are TGCGCCAGCAGCTTGGACGGACAGAAAATGAACACTGAAGCTTTCTTT. This gives the protein CASSLDGQKMNTEAFF.

The chain couples TRBV7-9 to TRBJ1-2; the match to TRBD1 covers 7 bases. There are 15 residues in the CDR3. Per germline, CDR1 SEHNR and CDR2 FQNEAQ (reference sequence). Trimming cost V 1 base and J 8 bases; bases outside gene matches: 10. The CDR3 sequence: CASSLEVDREKGYTF. The CDR3 coding sequence is TGTGCCAGCAGCTTAGAGGTCGACAGGGAGAAAGGCTACACCTTC.

The J gene is TRBJ2-3, the V gene TRBV5-1; tentatively, D is TRBD2 (5 bases). Germline CDR1 and CDR2: SGHRS and YFSETQ. CDR3 length equals 14 residues. V lost 4 bases to trimming and J lost 1 base, with 10 bases between them. CDR3 sequence reads: CASSAGVGTDTQYF. In DNA, the CDR3 is TGCGCCAGCAGCGCCGGGGTTGGCACAGATACGCAGTATTTT. The whole variable domain, filled in from reference TRBV5-1 and TRBJ2-3, reads KAGVTQTPRYLIKTRGQQVTLSCSPISGHRSVSWYQQTPGQGLQFLFEYFSETQRNKGNFPGRFSGRQFSNSRSEMNVSTLELGDSALYLCASSAGVGTDTQYFGPGTRLTVL.

The chain links TRBV6-5 to TRBJ1-5, with TRBD1 matching 8 bases. The junction had 4 bases not matched to a gene; V was cut back by 9 bases and J by 6 bases. The CDR3 totals 12 residues. Looked up from germline, CDR1 is MNHEY and CDR2 is SVGAGI. CDR3 bases: TGTGCCAGTTCACAGGGGGGTCAGCCCCAGCATTTT. This sequence encodes CASSQGGQPQHF.

The chain is built from TRBV9 and TRBJ2-7; D is perhaps TRBD1 (6 bases). Germline values: CDR1 SGDLS, CDR2 YYNGEE. V lost 0 bases, J lost 0 bases, and 7 bases lay in between. CDR3 length: 14 residues. Written as DNA, the CDR3 is TGTGCCAGCAGCGTAGGGACAGACTCCTACGAGCAGTACTTC. It specifies CASSVGTDSYEQYF.

The chain uses TRBV5-8 and TRBJ2-5; 14 bases are shared with TRBD2. CDR1 and CDR2 (germline): SGHTS, YDEGEE. The CDR3 has 19 amino acids. The trim removed 4 bases at V and 5 bases at J, leaving 16 bases unmatched. This CDR3 reads CASSQGLAGGLVTMETQYF. In nucleotides, the CDR3 is TGTGCCAGCAGCCAAGGACTAGCGGGGGGCCTAGTGACTATGGAGACCCAGTACTTC.

This sequence joins TRBV5-1 and TRBJ2-6; no definite D call. Germline V CDR1 and CDR2: SGHRS, YFSETQ. This CDR3 spans 16 amino acids. The V gene lost 4 bases and the J gene lost 1 base, with 12 bases spanning the gap. CDR3 nucleotide sequence: TGCGCCAGCAGCCACCGCGGTTATTCTGGGGCCAACGTCCTGACTTTC. It is translated as CASSHRGYSGANVLTF.

This chain connects TRBV6-6 to TRBJ1-6, with D possibly being TRBD1 (5 bases). The CDR3 covers 16 residues. The germline V and J ends were trimmed by 0 bases and 10 bases, with 16 bases remaining between them. The germline gives CDR1 MNHNY, CDR2 SVGAGI (reference sequence). The CDR3, as DNA: TGTGCCAGCAGTTACTCGAACGCAGGGCTGTTCTCACCCCTCCACTTT. It codes for CASSYSNAGLFSPLHF.

The rearrangement uses TRBV4-3 and TRBJ2-1; the D is unclear. V was shortened by 3 bases and J by 6 bases, with 9 bases between the two germline ends. Germline assignment: CDR1 LGHNA and CDR2 YSLEER. CDR3 length equals 13 residues. The CDR3 spells CASSHQDGNEQFF. The CDR3 nucleotides are TGCGCCAGCAGCCACCAAGACGGCAATGAGCAGTTCTTC.

CDR3 residues: CSASYGLSHEAFF. CDR3 bases: TGCAGTGCTAGTTATGGCTTATCGCATGAAGCTTTCTTT. The V call is TRBV20-1, the J call TRBJ1-1; D not resolved. Trimming took off 3 bases at V and 7 bases at J, with 15 bases between the two ends. This CDR3 has 13 amino acids. Germline-derived CDR1 and CDR2 are DFQATT and SNEGSKA (reference sequence).

V and J are TRBV7-2 and TRBJ2-5; 9 nucleotides align to TRBD2. Germline CDR1 is SGHTA and CDR2 is FQGNSA. Trimming cost V 2 bases and J 4 bases; bases outside gene matches: 5. This CDR3 has 15 amino acids. The CDR3 loop reads CASSLRAGGRETQYF. For the CDR3, the DNA is TGTGCCAGCAGCTTAAGGGCGGGGGGGCGAGAGACCCAGTACTTC.

The sample holds one count of this clone. The chain joins TRBV2 to TRBJ2-5; 11 positions match TRBD1. Germline CDR1 and CDR2: SNHLY and FYNNEI. Trimming cost V 4 bases and J 4 bases; bases outside gene matches: 5. The CDR3 has 15 residues. The CDR3 DNA follows: TGTGCCAGCAGTGGGTTGGGACAGGGGGGAGAGACCCAGTACTTC. This gives the protein CASSGLGQGGETQYF.

This chain connects TRBV7-9 to TRBJ1-1, with D tentatively TRBD1 (5 bases). CDR1 and CDR2 (germline): SEHNR, FQNEAQ (reference sequence). The CDR3 consists of 11 residues. V lost 5 bases, J lost 8 bases, and 9 bases lay in between. CDR3: CASSANREAFF. For the CDR3, the DNA is TGTGCCAGCAGCGCAAACAGGGAAGCTTTCTTT.

This chain joins TRBV12-3 or TRBV12-4 and TRBJ1-1; D is unclear. This CDR3 spans 13 amino acids. The V end lost 7 bases, the J end lost 1 base, and 10 bases lay between the germline ends. CDR3 sequence reads: CASTRQENTEAFF. CDR3 coding DNA: TGTGCCAGCACCCGCCAGGAGAACACTGAAGCTTTCTTT.

The gene calls are TRBV20-1 and TRBJ1-1; tentative D call: TRBD1 (6 bases). Germline values: CDR1 DFQATT, CDR2 SNEGSKA (reference sequence). CDR3 length: 13 amino acids. Trimming removed 3 bases from V and 3 bases from J, with 11 bases in between. The CDR3, as DNA: TGCAGTGCTAGTACAGGGAGGTACACTGAAGCTTTCTTT. It encodes CSASTGRYTEAFF.

The rearrangement links TRBV19 to TRBJ2-4, with 9 bases fitting TRBD1. Trimming at V came to 10 bases and at J to 9 bases, leaving 16 bases not matched to a gene. Germline assignment: CDR1 LNHDA and CDR2 SQIVND (reference sequence). This CDR3 is built from 15 residues. This CDR3 reads CATERRGGQGVIQYF. DNA for the CDR3: TGTGCCACCGAACGCAGGGGGGGACAGGGTGTCATTCAGTACTTC.